One and the same sample provided the 10 T cell receptor beta chains below, sequenced in a study of cytomegalovirus exposure and HLA in healthy donors. Profiled with immunoSEQ multiplex PCR; TCRdb holds only in-frame clones, not every one. The repertoire holds approximately 280,000 clones, 88% seen once, with about 0.9% in the top ten. Sequencing was done on a sample of PBMCs. The receptors shown here come from a woman aged 18-29 years in good health and CMV-seronegative.

This chain links TRBV2 with TRBJ2-7, with 7 bases matching TRBD2. This CDR3 is built from 14 residues. Germline lookup yields CDR1 SNHLY and CDR2 FYNNEI. With V trimmed by 6 bases and J by 3 bases, 8 bases remained unmatched. The CDR3 is CASSRDYDIYEQYF. CDR3 DNA: TGTGCCAGCAGCCGGGACTATGATATCTACGAGCAGTACTTC. Full variable domain (remainder filled in from reference TRBV2 and TRBJ2-7): EPEVTQTPSHQVTQMGQEVILRCVPISNHLYFYWYRQILGQKVEFLVSFYNNEISEKSEIFDDQFSVERPDGSNFTLKIRSTKLEDSAMYFCASSRDYDIYEQYFGPGTRLTVT.

The rearrangement links TRBV18 to TRBJ1-5, with D possibly matching TRBD1 (6 bases). Germline CDR1 is KGHSH and CDR2 is LQKENI. Trimming stripped 6 bases from V and 4 bases from J, with 16 bases between. The CDR3 runs to 15 residues. The CDR3 nucleotides are TGTGCCAGCTCCCGGACTGGGGGCCTTAATCAGCCCCAGCATTTT. Protein: CASSRTGGLNQPQHF.

This clone was observed at least ten times. This rearrangement joins TRBV28 to TRBJ2-7; 11 bases map to TRBD2. V was clipped by 5 bases and J by 3 bases; unmatched bases: 12. CDR3 length: 17 amino acids. Germline V CDR1 and CDR2: MDHEN, SYDVKM. In nucleotides, the CDR3 is TGTGCCAGCAGTCCGTTAACAAGACTAGCGGGACTCTACGAGCAGTACTTC. Translating it yields CASSPLTRLAGLYEQYF.

The chain uses TRBV11-2 and TRBJ2-7; 10 positions match TRBD2. CDR1 is SGHAT and CDR2 is FQNNGV in the germline V gene. The CDR3 runs to 14 residues. The V gene end was trimmed by 5 bases and the J gene end by 3 bases; junction bases not matched to a gene: 4. The CDR3: CASSRGLAYYEQYF. The DNA for the CDR3 is TGTGCCAGCAGCAGGGGACTAGCGTACTACGAGCAGTACTTC.

V is TRBV4-3 and J is TRBJ2-2; 9 bases are shared with TRBD2. V gave up 0 bases and J gave up 5 bases; unmatched junction bases: 7. This CDR3 has 17 residues. Germline CDR1 LGHNA, CDR2 YSLEER. CDR3 amino acids: CASSQDMASGMTGELFF. The CDR3 nucleotides are TGCGCCAGCAGCCAAGATATGGCTAGCGGGATGACCGGGGAGCTGTTTTTT.

This rearrangement joins TRBV2 to TRBJ1-6; D not certain. The CDR3 runs to 15 residues. Germline lookup yields CDR1 SNHLY and CDR2 FYNNEI. The ends were cut back, 5 bases at V and 0 bases at J, with 8 bases in the middle. Here the CDR3 reads CASSRPSSYNSPLHF. In nucleotides, the CDR3 is TGTGCCAGCAGTCGCCCGAGCTCCTATAATTCACCCCTCCACTTT.

V usage is TRBV11-2 and J usage is TRBJ1-2, with TRBD1 as a possible D gene (5 bases). V was shortened by 0 bases and J by 7 bases, with 15 bases between the two germline ends. This CDR3 comprises 15 residues. Germline CDR1 is SGHAT and CDR2 is FQNNGV. The CDR3 coding sequence is TGTGCCAGCAGCTTAGAGCCAAAGGGGTACCGTGGCTACACCTTC. This gives the protein CASSLEPKGYRGYTF. The full variable domain, in which reference TRBV11-2 and TRBJ1-2 provide the parts outside the CDR3, is EAGVAQSPRYKIIEKRQSVAFWCNPISGHATLYWYQQILGQGPKLLIQFQNNGVVDDSQLPKDRFSAERLKGVDSTLKIQPAKLEDSAVYLCASSLEPKGYRGYTFGSGTRLTVV.

The V call is TRBV9, the J call TRBJ1-2, with 11 positions matching TRBD1. Unmatched junction bases numbered 4, after V lost 4 bases and J lost 8 bases. The germline gives CDR1 SGDLS, CDR2 YYNGEE. The CDR3 covers 13 residues. The DNA for the CDR3 is TGTGCCAGCAGCCCCCGGACAGGGGGCGGCTACACCTTC. This sequence encodes CASSPRTGGGYTF. Full variable domain (rest looked up from reference TRBV9 and TRBJ1-2): DSGVTQTPKHLITATGQRVTLRCSPRSGDLSVYWYQQSLDQGLQFLIQYYNGEERAKGNILERFSAQQFPDLHSELNLSSLELGDSALYFCASSPRTGGGYTFGSGTRLTVV.

The chain couples TRBV29-1 to TRBJ1-2; D remains unclear. This CDR3 region has 16 residues. Germline CDR1 is SQVTM and CDR2 is ANQGSEA. Trimming removed 1 base from V and 8 bases from J, with 23 bases in between. Here the CDR3 DNA reads TGCAGCGTTGAAGTTACGGAGAGGAGCGGCTCGGGGGGCTACACCTTC. This encodes CSVEVTERSGSGGYTF.

The V call is TRBV5-4, the J call TRBJ2-7; D is perhaps TRBD2 (5 bases). Germline-derived CDR1 and CDR2 are SGHNT and YYREEE (reference sequence). V lost 3 bases and J 5 bases, leaving 12 bases between the germline ends. CDR3 length equals 13 residues. The CDR3 is CASSSESGNEQYF. The CDR3 region has the DNA TGTGCCAGCAGCTCGGAATCCGGGAACGAGCAGTACTTC.